Listed below are T cell receptor beta chains from one sample, sequenced in a study of cytomegalovirus exposure and HLA in healthy donors. TCRdb keeps only in-frame clones here, not all; method: immunoSEQ multiplex PCR. The top ten clones hold around 2.9% of a sample with 65,000 to 90,000 clones, roughly 70% of them seen once. Material for sequencing was PBMCs. All receptors come from a man aged 35-49 years in good health and CMV-seronegative. Each CDR3 is given with its conserved first and last residue. D genes are given only for firm matches. Some rows mark clone size as missing; the rest say once, few, many or name a class of expanded clone.

DNA	CDR3	D	J	V	size
TGTGCCAGCAGTACGGGACAGGGGCAATTAAAACTGTTTTTT	CASSTGQGQLKLFF	TRBD1	TRBJ1-4	TRBV6-5	few
TGTGCCAGCAGCCTGGGGGGGTCGGGCGAGCAGTACTTC	CASSLGGSGEQYF	TRBD2	TRBJ2-7	TRBV7-6	-
TGTGCCAGCAGTTTATTTTTTTCCAGGGTCGATGAAAAACTGTTTTTT	CASSLFFSRVDEKLFF	-	TRBJ1-4	TRBV27	-
TGCGCCAGCAGCTTGGGACAGGGGTTAGGGGAAAAACTGTTTTTT	CASSLGQGLGEKLFF	TRBD1	TRBJ1-4	TRBV5-1	-
TGTGCCAGCAGCTTAAGGTACGGGGGGATCTACGAGCAGTACTTC	CASSLRYGGIYEQYF	TRBD2	TRBJ2-7	TRBV11-3	-
TGTGCCAGCAGCCAGCCGACGGAAGGGAGTCAGCCCCAGCATTTT	CASSQPTEGSQPQHF	-	TRBJ1-5	TRBV4-2	-
TGTGCCAGCAGTCAAAGACAGGGTCATTCACCCCTCCACTTT	CASSQRQGHSPLHF	TRBD1	TRBJ1-6	TRBV6-5	few
TGTGCCAGCAGCTTGGCACTTCTCGAGCAGTTCTTC	CASSLALLEQFF	-	TRBJ2-1	TRBV5-6	once
TGTGCCAGCAGTGTAAAGGGGGGACAGGGGGTTGAAAAACTGTTTTTT	CASSVKGGQGVEKLFF	TRBD1	TRBJ1-4	TRBV2	-
TGTGCCAGCAGCGCTAAGACTCCGAGCTCCTACAATGAGCAGTTCTTC	CASSAKTPSSYNEQFF	-	TRBJ2-1	TRBV9	-
TGTGCCAGCACTCGGACAGGGGCCCCCAATTCACCCCTCCACTTT	CASTRTGAPNSPLHF	TRBD1	TRBJ1-6	TRBV25-1	-
TGTGCCAGCAGCTTAGGAGGCAGGGAAAATGTCGAGGGCTACACCTTC	CASSLGGRENVEGYTF	-	TRBJ1-2	TRBV7-9	-
TGCGCCAGCAGCTTTGGGCAAGGATACTACGAGCAGTACTTC	CASSFGQGYYEQYF	-	TRBJ2-7	TRBV5-1	-
TGTGCCAGCAGTTCACAGTCCGGGACAGGTAGGAATGAGCAGTTCTTC	CASSSQSGTGRNEQFF	TRBD1	TRBJ2-1	TRBV7-2	once
TGTGCCACAGACCAGGGGGCCCCTCCTGACGAGCAGTACTTC	CATDQGAPPDEQYF	TRBD1	TRBJ2-7	TRBV10-3	-
TGTGCCAGCAGCTTTAGAGCTGAAGCTTTCTTT	CASSFRAEAFF	-	TRBJ1-1	TRBV13	once
TGTGCCAGCATATCCGGGACAGCGTCTTGTCAGCCCCAGCATTTT	CASISGTASCQPQHF	-	TRBJ1-5	TRBV21-1	-
TGTGCCAGCAGCGTACGGGCCGGGGGGGCCCAAGATACGCAGTATTTT	CASSVRAGGAQDTQYF	TRBD2	TRBJ2-3	TRBV7-2	once
TGTGCCAGCACCGTTGATCAGATTCCCCGTGAAGCTTTCTTT	CASTVDQIPREAFF	-	TRBJ1-1	TRBV5-4	-
TGTGCCAGCAGCCAAGATTTAGTCGGGACAGGGTGGGACTATGGCTACACCTTC	CASSQDLVGTGWDYGYTF	TRBD1	TRBJ1-2	TRBV4-2	-
TGTGCCAGCTCGCCGGGGAAAGCGAACTATGGCTACACCTTC	CASSPGKANYGYTF	-	TRBJ1-2	TRBV18	-
TGCGCCAGCAGCTTGGAAAGGGGCACCGGGGAGCTGTTTTTT	CASSLERGTGELFF	-	TRBJ2-2	TRBV5-1	-
TGCGCCAGCAGCCAAGAGCGGGAACTATTGGTTTTCTTT	CASSQERELLVFF	-	TRBJ1-1	TRBV4-1	-
TGTGCCAGCACCTTACTTGACAGTCAACCAACGAACGAGCAGTACTTC	CASTLLDSQPTNEQYF	-	TRBJ2-7	TRBV7-9	few
TGTGCCAGCAGATCAGTGGGACAGGGCTCTGAAGCTTTCTTT	CASRSVGQGSEAFF	TRBD1	TRBJ1-1	TRBV7-3	-
TGTGCCATCGGGGGACTCCGCCTAGGATCACCCCTCCACTTT	CAIGGLRLGSPLHF	-	TRBJ1-6	TRBV6-1	-
TGTGCCAGCAGTTCTTCTAGCGGGGGGCCAGATACGCGGTATTTT	CASSSSSGGPDTRYF	TRBD2	TRBJ2-3	TRBV6-5	-
TGTGCCAGCAGACCGCGGGAGGCCTATAATTCACCCCTCCACTTT	CASRPREAYNSPLHF	-	TRBJ1-6	TRBV6-5	-
TGCGCCAGCAGCCAAGATGAGACATTTGGCTACACCTTC	CASSQDETFGYTF	-	TRBJ1-2	TRBV4-3	-
TGCGCCAGCAGCTTTGGTCGGGGGAGGGGTGAAAAACTGTTTTTT	CASSFGRGRGEKLFF	-	TRBJ1-4	TRBV5-1	-
TGTGCCAGCAGCTGGGACAGGGGGTCGGGTACGCAGTATTTT	CASSWDRGSGTQYF	TRBD1	TRBJ2-3	TRBV5-8	-
TGTGCCAGCAGCTTGGCCGTACAGCCCTCTGGAAACACCATATATTTT	CASSLAVQPSGNTIYF	-	TRBJ1-3	TRBV5-4	-
TGTGCCAGCAGTTACATCACAGTTGGCAATCAGCCCCAGCATTTT	CASSYITVGNQPQHF	-	TRBJ1-5	TRBV6-6	-
TGTGCCAGTAGTATGGGCGAGACCCAGTACTTC	CASSMGETQYF	-	TRBJ2-5	TRBV19	-
TGTGCCAGCAGTGGGGGCCGGTGGGTGTTTTTT	CASSGGRWVFF	-	TRBJ1-4	TRBV7-8	-
TGTGCCAGCAGCTTGTCGCTAGCGGGGGCACAAGATACGCAGTATTTT	CASSLSLAGAQDTQYF	TRBD2	TRBJ2-3	TRBV7-9	-
TGTGCCAGCAGCTCGTTAACATCAAATTCACCCCTCCACTTT	CASSSLTSNSPLHF	-	TRBJ1-6	TRBV5-4	-
TGTGCCAGCAGTTCGGGGTTAACCTACGAGCAGTACTTC	CASSSGLTYEQYF	-	TRBJ2-7	TRBV27	few
TGTGCCAGCAGCTCAAGTGGAACAGGAGGGGATGGCTACACCTTC	CASSSSGTGGDGYTF	-	TRBJ1-2	TRBV7-9	-
TGTGCCAGCAGCCGGTCGGTGTACGAGCAGTACTTC	CASSRSVYEQYF	-	TRBJ2-7	TRBV11-1	-
TGTGCCAGCAGCGTGGGACAGGGGTTCCACGAGCAGTACTTC	CASSVGQGFHEQYF	TRBD1	TRBJ2-7	TRBV7-8	-
TGTGCCAGCAGTCCCCCGGACAGGGGAGGACTTGAAGCTTTCTTT	CASSPPDRGGLEAFF	TRBD1	TRBJ1-1	TRBV28	-
TGCGCCAGCAGCCAAGGACAGGGGGTTTCCTACGAGCAGTACTTC	CASSQGQGVSYEQYF	TRBD1	TRBJ2-7	TRBV4-3	-
TGTGCCAGCAGTTTAATCGGGGCAGGGGTGGGGGAAAAACTGTTTTTT	CASSLIGAGVGEKLFF	-	TRBJ1-4	TRBV27	-
TGTGCCAGTAGCCCGGGACTAGCGGGGAAGAGAGATACGCAGTATTTT	CASSPGLAGKRDTQYF	TRBD2	TRBJ2-3	TRBV19	-
TGTGCCATCTTTGGCAGGGGAGACCGGGGAGCTGTTTTT	CAIFGRGDRGAVF	-	TRBJ2-2	TRBV27	-